The present entry profiles one T cell receptor beta chain with its context. The antigen is unknown. This specimen comes from a study of shared clonotypes between healthy human individuals. Study-wide results and limits: The four-donor shared clonotypes exceeded non-shared clonotypes in generation probability, with non-shared ones scoring lower. Sampling involved blood alone; tissue repertoires likely differ. A handful of donors shared approximately 5% of their naive CD4 clonotypes.

Germline loops: CDR1 SNHLY, CDR2 FYNNEI. There are 15 residues in the CDR3. Trimming at V came to 3 bases and at J to 7 bases, leaving 7 bases not matched to a gene. Assay used: immunoSEQ multiplex PCR; TCRdb lists only in-frame clones, some missing. The sample shows about 2 million clones, around 95% of them seen only once. The sample taken for sequencing was naive CD4+ T cells sorted from blood. This sample's subset: CD45RA+ positively selected. The TCR originated in a man aged 18 to 29 in good health. V usage is TRBV2 and J usage is TRBJ1-4; 8 positions agree with TRBD1. CDR3 bases: TGTGCCAGCAGTGACGTATCAGGGGGCTCTGAAAAACTGTTTTTT. It yields the protein CASSDVSGGSEKLFF.